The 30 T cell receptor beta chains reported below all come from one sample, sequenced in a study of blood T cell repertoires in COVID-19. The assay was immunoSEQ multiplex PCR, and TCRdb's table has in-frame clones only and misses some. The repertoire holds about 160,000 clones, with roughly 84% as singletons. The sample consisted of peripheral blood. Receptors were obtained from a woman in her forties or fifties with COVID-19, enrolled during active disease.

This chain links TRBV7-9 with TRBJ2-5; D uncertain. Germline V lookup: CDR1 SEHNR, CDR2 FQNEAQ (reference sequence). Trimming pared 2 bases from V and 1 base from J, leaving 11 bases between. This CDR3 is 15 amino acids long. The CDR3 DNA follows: TGTGCCAGCAGCTTATTGGTAGCTACCCAAGAGACCCAGTACTTC. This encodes CASSLLVATQETQYF.

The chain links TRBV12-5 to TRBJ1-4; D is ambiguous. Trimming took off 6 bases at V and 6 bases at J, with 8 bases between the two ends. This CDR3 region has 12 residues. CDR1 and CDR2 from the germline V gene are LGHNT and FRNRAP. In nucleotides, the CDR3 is TGTGCTAGTGGCCGACTCCATGAAAAACTGTTTTTT. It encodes CASGRLHEKLFF.

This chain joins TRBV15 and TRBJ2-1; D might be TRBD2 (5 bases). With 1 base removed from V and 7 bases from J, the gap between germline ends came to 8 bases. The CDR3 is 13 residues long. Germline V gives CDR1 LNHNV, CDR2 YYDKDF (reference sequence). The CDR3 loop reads CATSRGGLNEQFF. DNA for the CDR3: TGTGCCACCAGCAGAGGAGGGTTGAATGAGCAGTTCTTC.

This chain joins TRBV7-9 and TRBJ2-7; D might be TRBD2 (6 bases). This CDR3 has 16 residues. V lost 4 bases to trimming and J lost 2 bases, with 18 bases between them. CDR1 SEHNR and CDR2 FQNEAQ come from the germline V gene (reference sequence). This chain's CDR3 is CASSSHPGLSAYEQYF. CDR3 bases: TGTGCCAGCAGCTCTCATCCGGGACTTAGCGCCTACGAGCAGTACTTC. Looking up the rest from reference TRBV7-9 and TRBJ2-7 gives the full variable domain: DTGVSQNPRHKITKRGQNVTFRCDPISEHNRLYWYRQTLGQGPEFLTYFQNEAQLEKSRLLSDRFSAERPKGSFSTLEIQRTEQGDSAMYLCASSSHPGLSAYEQYFGPGTRLTVT.

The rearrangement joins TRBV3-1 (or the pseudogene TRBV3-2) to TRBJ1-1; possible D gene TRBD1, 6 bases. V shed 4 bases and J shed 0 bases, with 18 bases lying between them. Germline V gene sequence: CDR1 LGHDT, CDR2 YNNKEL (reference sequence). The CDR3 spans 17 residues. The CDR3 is CASSPPSGRTVNTEAFF. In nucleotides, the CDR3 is TGTGCCAGCAGCCCTCCATCAGGACGGACAGTGAACACTGAAGCTTTCTTT.

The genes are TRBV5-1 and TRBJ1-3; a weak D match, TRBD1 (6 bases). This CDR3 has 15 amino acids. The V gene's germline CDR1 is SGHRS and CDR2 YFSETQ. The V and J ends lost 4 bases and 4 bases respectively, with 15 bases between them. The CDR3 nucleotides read TGCGCCAGCAGCCCGGGGGGGGCCGGCGGAAACACCATATATTTT. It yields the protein CASSPGGAGGNTIYF.

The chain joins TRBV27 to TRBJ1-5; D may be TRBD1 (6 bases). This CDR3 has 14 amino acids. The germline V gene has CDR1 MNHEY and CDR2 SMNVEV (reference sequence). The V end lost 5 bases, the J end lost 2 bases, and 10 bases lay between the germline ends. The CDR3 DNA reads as TGTGCCAGCAGTAGATACAGGGGCAATCAGCCCCAGCATTTT. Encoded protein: CASSRYRGNQPQHF.

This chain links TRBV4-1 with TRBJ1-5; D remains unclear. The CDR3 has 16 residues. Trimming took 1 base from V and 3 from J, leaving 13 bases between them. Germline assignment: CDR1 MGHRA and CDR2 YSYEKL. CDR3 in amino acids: CASSQGQEQINQPQHF. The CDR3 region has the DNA TGCGCCAGCAGCCAAGGTCAAGAACAGATCAATCAGCCCCAGCATTTT.

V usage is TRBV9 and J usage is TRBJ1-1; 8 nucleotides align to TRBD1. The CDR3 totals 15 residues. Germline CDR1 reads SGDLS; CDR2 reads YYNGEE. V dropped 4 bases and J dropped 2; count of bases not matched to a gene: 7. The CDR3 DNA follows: TGTGCCAGCAGCTCTAGGCAGGGGGCTAACACTGAAGCTTTCTTT. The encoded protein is CASSSRQGANTEAFF.

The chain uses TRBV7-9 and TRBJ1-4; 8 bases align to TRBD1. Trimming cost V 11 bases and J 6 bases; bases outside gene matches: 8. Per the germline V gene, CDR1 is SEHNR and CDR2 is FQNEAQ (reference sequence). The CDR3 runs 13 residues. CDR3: CAGGTGGDEKLFF. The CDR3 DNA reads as TGTGCCGGGGGGACAGGAGGGGATGAAAAACTGTTTTTT.

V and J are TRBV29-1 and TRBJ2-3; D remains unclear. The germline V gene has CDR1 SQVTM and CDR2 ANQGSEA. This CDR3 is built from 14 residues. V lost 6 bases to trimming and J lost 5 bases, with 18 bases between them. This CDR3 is CSVMGVVLGDTQYF. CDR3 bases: TGCAGCGTAATGGGTGTGGTGCTAGGAGATACGCAGTATTTT.

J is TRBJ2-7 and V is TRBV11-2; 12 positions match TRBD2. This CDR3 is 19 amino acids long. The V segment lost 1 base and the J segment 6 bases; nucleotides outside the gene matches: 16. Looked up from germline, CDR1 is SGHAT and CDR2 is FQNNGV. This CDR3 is CASSLGGTSGGTKRLEQYF. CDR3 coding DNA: TGTGCCAGCAGCTTAGGTGGAACTAGCGGGGGGACCAAGCGGCTCGAGCAGTACTTC. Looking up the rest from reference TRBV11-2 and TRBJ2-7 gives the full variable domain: EAGVAQSPRYKIIEKRQSVAFWCNPISGHATLYWYQQILGQGPKLLIQFQNNGVVDDSQLPKDRFSAERLKGVDSTLKIQPAKLEDSAVYLCASSLGGTSGGTKRLEQYFGPGTRLTVT.

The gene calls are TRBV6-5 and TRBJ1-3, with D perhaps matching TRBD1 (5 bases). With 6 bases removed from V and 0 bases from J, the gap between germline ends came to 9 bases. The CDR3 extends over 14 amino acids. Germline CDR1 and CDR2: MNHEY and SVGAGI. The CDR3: CASSFDSSGNTIYF. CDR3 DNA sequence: TGTGCCAGCAGCTTCGACAGCTCTGGAAACACCATATATTTT.

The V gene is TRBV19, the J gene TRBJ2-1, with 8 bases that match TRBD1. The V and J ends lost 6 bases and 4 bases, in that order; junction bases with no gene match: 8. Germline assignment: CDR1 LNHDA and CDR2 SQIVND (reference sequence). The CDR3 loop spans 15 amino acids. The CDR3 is CASSDTGGFYNEQFF. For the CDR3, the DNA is TGTGCCAGTAGCGACACAGGGGGATTTTACAATGAGCAGTTCTTC.

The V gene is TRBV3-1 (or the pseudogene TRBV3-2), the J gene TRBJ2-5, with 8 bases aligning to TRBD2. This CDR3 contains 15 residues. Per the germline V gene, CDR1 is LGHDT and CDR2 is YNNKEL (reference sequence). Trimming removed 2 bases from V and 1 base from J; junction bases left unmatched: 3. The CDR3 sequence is CASSQLAGPQETQYF. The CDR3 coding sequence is TGTGCCAGCAGCCAACTAGCGGGCCCCCAAGAGACCCAGTACTTC.

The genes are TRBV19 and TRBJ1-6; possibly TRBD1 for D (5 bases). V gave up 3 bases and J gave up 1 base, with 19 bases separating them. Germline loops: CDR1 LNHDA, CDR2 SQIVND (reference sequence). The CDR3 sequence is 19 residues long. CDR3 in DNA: TGTGCCAGTAGTATTAAGGGGCGGTCTAATGGTTCCTATAATTCACCCCTCCACTTT. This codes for CASSIKGRSNGSYNSPLHF. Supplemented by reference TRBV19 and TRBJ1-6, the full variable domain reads DGGITQSPKYLFRKEGQNVTLSCEQNLNHDAMYWYRQDPGQGLRLIYYSQIVNDFQKGDIAEGYSVSREKKESFPLTVTSAQKNPTAFYLCASSIKGRSNGSYNSPLHFGNGTRLTVT.

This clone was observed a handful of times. DNA of the CDR3: TGCGCCAGCAGCCCCGGTCCAAATCAGCCCCAGCATTTT. The encoded protein is CASSPGPNQPQHF. V and J are TRBV5-1 and TRBJ1-5, with no clear D. CDR3 length equals 13 residues. Looked up from germline, CDR1 is SGHRS and CDR2 is YFSETQ. The V end lost 4 bases, the J end lost 4 bases, and 9 bases lay between the germline ends. Full variable domain (outside the CDR3, taken from reference TRBV5-1 and TRBJ1-5): KAGVTQTPRYLIKTRGQQVTLSCSPISGHRSVSWYQQTPGQGLQFLFEYFSETQRNKGNFPGRFSGRQFSNSRSEMNVSTLELGDSALYLCASSPGPNQPQHFGDGTRLSIL.

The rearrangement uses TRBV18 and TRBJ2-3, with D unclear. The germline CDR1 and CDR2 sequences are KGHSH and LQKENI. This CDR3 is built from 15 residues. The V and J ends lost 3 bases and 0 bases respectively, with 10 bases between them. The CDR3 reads CASSPAIQSTDTQYF. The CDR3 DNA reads TGTGCCAGCTCACCCGCCATACAGAGCACAGATACGCAGTATTTT.

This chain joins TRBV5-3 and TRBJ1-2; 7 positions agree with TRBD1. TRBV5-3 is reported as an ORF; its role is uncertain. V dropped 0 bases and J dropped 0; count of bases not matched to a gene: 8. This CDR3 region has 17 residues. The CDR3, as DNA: TGTGCCAGAAGCTTGGCCTTTGACAGGGTTACTAACTATGGCTACACCTTC. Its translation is CARSLAFDRVTNYGYTF.

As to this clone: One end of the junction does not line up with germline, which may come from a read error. The CDR3 here is CASSQQLAGGPHF. In DNA form, the CDR3 reads TGTGCCAGCAGCCAACAACTAGCGGGGGGGCCCCACTTC. The V and J genes are TRBV4-2 and TRBJ2-5, with TRBD2 matching 13 bases. The CDR3 loop spans 13 amino acids. The V gene's germline CDR1 is LGHNA and CDR2 YNFKEQ.

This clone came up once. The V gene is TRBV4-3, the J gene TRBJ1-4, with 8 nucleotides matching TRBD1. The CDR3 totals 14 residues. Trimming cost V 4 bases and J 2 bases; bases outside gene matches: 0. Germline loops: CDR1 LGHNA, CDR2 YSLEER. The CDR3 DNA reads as TGCGCCAGCAGCCGACAGGGGACTAATGAAAAACTGTTTTTT. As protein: CASSRQGTNEKLFF.

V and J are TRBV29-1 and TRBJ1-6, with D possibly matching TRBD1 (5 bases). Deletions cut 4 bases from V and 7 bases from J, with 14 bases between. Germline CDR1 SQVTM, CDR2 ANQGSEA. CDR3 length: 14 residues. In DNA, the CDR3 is TGCAGCGTTGTTTCATCAGGGCCAAATTCACCCCTCCACTTT. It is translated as CSVVSSGPNSPLHF.

The chain's CDR3 is CASSLGYRDTQYF. Here the CDR3 DNA reads TGTGCCAGCAGCTTAGGGTATCGGGATACGCAGTATTTT. This sequence joins TRBV11-2 and TRBJ2-3; D unresolved. The CDR3 sequence is 13 residues long. In germline, CDR1 is SGHAT, CDR2 FQNNGV. Trimming stripped 1 base from V and 6 bases from J, with 8 bases between.

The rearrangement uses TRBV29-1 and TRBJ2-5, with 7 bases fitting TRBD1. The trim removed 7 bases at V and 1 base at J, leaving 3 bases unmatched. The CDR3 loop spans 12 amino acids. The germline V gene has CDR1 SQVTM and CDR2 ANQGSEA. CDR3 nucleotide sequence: TGCAGCGCAGACAGGGCCCAAGAGACCCAGTACTTC. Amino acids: CSADRAQETQYF.

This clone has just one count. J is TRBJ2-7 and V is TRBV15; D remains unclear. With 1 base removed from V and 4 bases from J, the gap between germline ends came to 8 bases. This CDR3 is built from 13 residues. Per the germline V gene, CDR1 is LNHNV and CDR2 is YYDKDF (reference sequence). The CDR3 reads CATSRGVLYEQYF. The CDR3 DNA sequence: TGTGCCACCAGCAGAGGTGTGCTATACGAGCAGTACTTC.

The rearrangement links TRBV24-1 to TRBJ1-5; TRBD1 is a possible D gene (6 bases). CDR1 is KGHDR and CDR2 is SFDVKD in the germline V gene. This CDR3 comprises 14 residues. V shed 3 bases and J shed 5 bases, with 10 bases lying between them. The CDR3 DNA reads TGTGCCACCAGTGATCCCGGGACACATCAGCCCCAGCATTTT. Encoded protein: CATSDPGTHQPQHF.

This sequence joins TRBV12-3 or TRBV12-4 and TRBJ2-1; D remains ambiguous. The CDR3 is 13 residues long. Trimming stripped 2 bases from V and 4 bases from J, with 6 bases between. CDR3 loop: CASSLNSYNEQFF. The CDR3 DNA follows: TGTGCCAGCAGTTTAAACAGTTACAATGAGCAGTTCTTC.

CDR3 sequence (DNA): TGTGCCAGCAGCTCGTTGAACACCGGGGAGCTGTTTTTT. As protein: CASSSLNTGELFF. The V gene is TRBV7-3, the J gene TRBJ2-2; no definite D call. CDR3 length equals 13 residues. V lost 4 bases, J lost 1 base, and 4 bases lay in between. CDR1 and CDR2 from the germline V gene are SGHTA and FQGTGA.

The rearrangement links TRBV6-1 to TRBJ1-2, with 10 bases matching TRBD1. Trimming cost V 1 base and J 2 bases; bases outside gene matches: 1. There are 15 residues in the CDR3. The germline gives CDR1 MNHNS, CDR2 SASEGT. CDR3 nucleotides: TGTGCCAGCAGTGAAGGGACAGGGGGGAACTATGGCTACACCTTC. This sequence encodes CASSEGTGGNYGYTF.

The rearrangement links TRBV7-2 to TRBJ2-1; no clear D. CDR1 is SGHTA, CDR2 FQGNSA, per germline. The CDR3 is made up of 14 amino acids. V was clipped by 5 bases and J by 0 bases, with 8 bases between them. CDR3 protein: CASSTLSSYNEQFF. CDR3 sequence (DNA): TGTGCCAGCAGCACGCTAAGCTCCTACAATGAGCAGTTCTTC. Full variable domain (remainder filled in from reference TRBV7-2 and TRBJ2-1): GAGVSQSPSNKVTEKGKDVELRCDPISGHTALYWYRQSLGQGLEFLIYFQGNSAPDKSGLPSDRFSAERTGGSVSTLTIQRTQQEDSAVYLCASSTLSSYNEQFFGPGTRLTVL.